Presented here are 24 T cell receptor beta chains from one specimen sequenced in a study of T cell responses to AZD1222 COVID-19 vaccine. Repertoires were generated with immunoSEQ multiplex PCR, while TCRdb's copy carries only in-frame clones and drops some. The data show 150,000 to 200,000 clones, 90% to 95% seen once. Sequences were derived from peripheral blood, sampled on day 0 of AZD1222 vaccination. The receptors were gathered from an adult in good health.

There are a few counts of this clone. The chain employs TRBV20-1 and TRBJ1-1; no firm D call. V was cut by 6 bases and J by 0 bases, with 5 bases left in between. The germline CDR1 and CDR2 sequences are DFQATT and SNEGSKA (reference sequence). This CDR3 comprises 11 residues. The CDR3 DNA reads as TGCAGTGCCAGCATGAACACTGAAGCTTTCTTT. This gives the protein CSASMNTEAFF.

The genes are TRBV3-1 (or the pseudogene TRBV3-2) and TRBJ1-2; D might be TRBD1 (5 bases). The CDR3 consists of 14 residues. The V gene's germline CDR1 is LGHDT and CDR2 YNNKEL (reference sequence). Trimming pared 4 bases from V and 7 bases from J, leaving 16 bases between. CDR3 nucleotides: TGTGCCAGCAGCCCGGTGGGGCGGACTTCTGGCTACACCTTC. Translating gives CASSPVGRTSGYTF.

This chain links TRBV6-1 with TRBJ2-1, with TRBD2 matching 10 bases. The V gene end was trimmed by 4 bases and the J gene end by 5 bases; junction bases not matched to a gene: 14. This CDR3 region has 18 residues. The germline gives CDR1 MNHNS, CDR2 SASEGT. CDR3 nucleotides: TGTGCCAGCAGTGCCTACATAACCGGGACTAGCGAGGACAATGAGCAGTTCTTC. It translates to CASSAYITGTSEDNEQFF.

This clone appeared a single time. The chain has TRBV18 and TRBJ1-1; perhaps TRBD1 as D (6 bases). The V gene lost 1 base and the J gene lost 6 bases, with 9 bases spanning the gap. The germline V gene encodes CDR1 KGHSH and CDR2 LQKENI. The CDR3 has 13 residues. CDR3 sequence reads: CASSPREGAEAFF. For the CDR3, the DNA is TGTGCCAGCTCACCACGCGAGGGGGCTGAAGCTTTCTTT.

The gene calls are TRBV7-2 and TRBJ1-1, with D possibly matching TRBD1 (5 bases). The germline V gene encodes CDR1 SGHTA and CDR2 FQGNSA. CDR3 length equals 13 residues. V was shortened by 2 bases and J by 8 bases, with 12 bases between the two germline ends. The CDR3 DNA is TGTGCCAGCAGCTTACAGGGAAGGGCCGAAGCTTTCTTT. It specifies CASSLQGRAEAFF.

V gene TRBV2 combines with J gene TRBJ1-4; D is unclear. V was shortened by 6 bases and J by 0 bases, with 11 bases between the two germline ends. There are 15 residues in the CDR3. CDR1 is SNHLY and CDR2 is FYNNEI in the germline V gene. The CDR3, as DNA: TGTGCCAGCAGGCCCATATTTGCAACTAATGAAAAACTGTTTTTT. Its protein product is CASRPIFATNEKLFF.

This CDR3 reads CASSPLGDNYGYTF. CDR3 coding DNA: TGTGCCAGCAGCCCTCTGGGGGATAACTATGGCTACACCTTC. V usage is TRBV3-1 (or the pseudogene TRBV3-2) and J usage is TRBJ1-2; possible D gene TRBD1, 5 bases. Trimming removed 4 bases from V and 1 base from J, with 10 bases in between. This CDR3 has 14 amino acids. Germline V gene data show CDR1 as LGHDT and CDR2 as YNNKEL (reference sequence).

This clone came up once. The J gene is TRBJ1-5, the V gene TRBV30, with a possible D match to TRBD1 (6 bases). Trimming stripped 7 bases from V and 7 bases from J, with 20 bases between. The CDR3 runs 14 residues. Germline V gives CDR1 GTSNPN, CDR2 SVGIG (reference sequence). As DNA, the CDR3 is TGTGCCTATCAACCAGGGGATATTAACCAGCCCCAGCATTTT. Translating gives CAYQPGDINQPQHF.

This chain joins TRBV24-1 and TRBJ2-1, with D possibly matching TRBD1 (5 bases). CDR1 is KGHDR, CDR2 SFDVKD, per germline. V lost 7 bases and J 3 bases, leaving 18 bases between the germline ends. This CDR3 has 16 residues. As DNA, the CDR3 is TGTGCCACCAGGGGTGGCAAAGGGGATAACTACAATGAGCAGTTCTTC. Translated: CATRGGKGDNYNEQFF.

This chain connects TRBV5-1 to TRBJ2-7, with D hard to call. This CDR3 region has 14 residues. V lost 3 bases and J lost 4, with 14 bases in between. The germline CDR1 and CDR2 sequences are SGHRS and YFSETQ. CDR3 sequence: CASSSTRDLYEQYF. The CDR3 nucleotides are TGCGCCAGCAGCTCAACCCGCGACCTTTACGAGCAGTACTTC. Together with reference TRBV5-1 and TRBJ2-7, the CDR3 gives the full variable domain: KAGVTQTPRYLIKTRGQQVTLSCSPISGHRSVSWYQQTPGQGLQFLFEYFSETQRNKGNFPGRFSGRQFSNSRSEMNVSTLELGDSALYLCASSSTRDLYEQYFGPGTRLTVT.

V usage is TRBV5-1 and J usage is TRBJ1-2, with D hard to call. CDR1 and CDR2 from the germline V gene are SGHRS and YFSETQ. The length of the CDR3 is 13 residues. The V gene lost 0 bases and the J gene lost 6 bases, with 9 bases spanning the gap. The CDR3: CASSLGREDGYTF. The CDR3 bases are TGCGCCAGCAGCTTGGGGCGGGAGGATGGCTACACCTTC.

The rearrangement joins TRBV6-5 to TRBJ2-6; no clear D. The CDR3 contains 16 residues. Trimming shortened V by 4 bases and J by 0 bases, and 10 bases separated the two germline ends. The V gene's germline CDR1 is MNHEY and CDR2 SVGAGI. The CDR3 nucleotides read TGTGCCAGCAGTTCCGGCAGGACCTCTGGGGCCAACGTCCTGACTTTC. Encoded protein: CASSSGRTSGANVLTF.

This clone appeared a single time. The genes are TRBV28 and TRBJ1-4; 8 bases agree with TRBD1. Per the germline V gene, CDR1 is MDHEN and CDR2 is SYDVKM. CDR3 length: 17 residues. Trimming took 3 bases from V and 0 from J; bases not matched to a gene: 6. CDR3 bases: TGTGCCAGCAGTTTGACAGGGGACCATGCAACTAATGAAAAACTGTTTTTT. Protein product: CASSLTGDHATNEKLFF.

The table lists this clone with a few counts. This sequence joins TRBV6-2 or TRBV6-3 and TRBJ2-6, with D tentatively TRBD1 or TRBD2 (6 bases each). Between the trimmed V and J ends, which lost 2 bases and 4 bases, there was a span of 9 bases. The CDR3 contains 15 residues. Per germline, CDR1 MNHEY and CDR2 SVGEGT. This CDR3 is CASSYRGEGANVLTF. The CDR3 nucleotides are TGTGCCAGCAGTTACAGGGGGGAAGGGGCCAACGTCCTGACTTTC.

The chain employs TRBV4-3 and TRBJ1-1; 7 nucleotides align to TRBD1. This CDR3 contains 16 residues. The trim removed 4 bases at V and 1 base at J, leaving 9 bases unmatched. Germline V gene data show CDR1 as LGHNA and CDR2 as YSLEER. Written as DNA, the CDR3 is TGCGCCAGCAGCCTAGACAGGGCTGGGCAGAACACTGAAGCTTTCTTT. It is translated as CASSLDRAGQNTEAFF.

This clone was seen just once. This chain links TRBV4-1 with TRBJ2-7, with D possibly matching TRBD2 (6 bases). V lost 4 bases, J lost 3 bases, and 22 bases lay in between. Germline values: CDR1 MGHRA, CDR2 YSYEKL. This CDR3 is 17 amino acids long. The CDR3 DNA follows: TGCGCCAGCAGCCGAGGAGACCGAGCTAGCGCCGGCTACGAGCAGTACTTC. It specifies CASSRGDRASAGYEQYF.

The V call is TRBV5-1, the J call TRBJ1-3; maybe TRBD1 (6 bases). Germline-derived CDR1 and CDR2 are SGHRS and YFSETQ. The CDR3 extends over 15 amino acids. Trimming stripped 0 bases from V and 5 bases from J, with 12 bases between. CDR3 residues: CASSLARGSRNTIYF. Written as DNA, the CDR3 is TGCGCCAGCAGCTTGGCCAGGGGTAGTCGAAACACCATATATTTT.

V is TRBV10-3 and J is TRBJ1-6; D uncertain. Germline V gives CDR1 ENHRY, CDR2 SYGVKD. V was shortened by 5 bases and J by 8 bases, with 19 bases between the two germline ends. CDR3 length: 16 amino acids. CDR3 sequence (DNA): TGTGCCATCAGTTTTGACACCCCCCGTTCGGATTCACCCCTCCACTTT. This codes for CAISFDTPRSDSPLHF.

Note on this clone: Other DNA sequences from this sample encode an identical CDR3 as well. The chain is built from TRBV7-2 and TRBJ1-6; the match to TRBD1 covers 7 bases. V lost 2 bases, J lost 8 bases, and 3 bases stayed unmatched. The germline gives CDR1 SGHTA, CDR2 FQGNSA. The CDR3 sequence is 14 residues long. The CDR3 DNA follows: TGTGCCAGCAGCTTACAGGGGGGCGATTCACCCCTCCACTTT. It specifies CASSLQGGDSPLHF.

The chain couples TRBV10-3 to TRBJ1-2, with TRBD1 as a possible D gene (5 bases). The V gene's germline CDR1 is ENHRY and CDR2 SYGVKD. The CDR3 is made up of 11 amino acids. Trimming removed 3 bases from V and 7 bases from J, with 6 bases in between. Written as DNA, the CDR3 is TGTGCCATCAGTGATCAGGGTGGCTACACCTTC. Translation: CAISDQGGYTF.

CDR3 amino acids: CASSPLGNSYNEQFF. DNA of the CDR3: TGTGCCAGCAGCCCGCTCGGGAACTCCTACAATGAGCAGTTCTTC. The rearrangement links TRBV5-5 to TRBJ2-1; tentative D call: TRBD2 (5 bases). The V end was cut by 4 bases, the J end by 0 bases, with 11 bases between. CDR1 and CDR2 (germline): SGHKS, YYEKEE (reference sequence). The CDR3 spans 15 residues.

The chain uses TRBV11-3 and TRBJ2-1; unclear D gene. CDR3 size: 16 residues. Deletions cut 1 base from V and 3 bases from J, with 13 bases between. CDR1 SGHNT and CDR2 YENEEA come from the germline V gene. CDR3 DNA: TGTGCCAGCAGCTTAGGAGGAATTGGTGGCTACAATGAGCAGTTCTTC. Translating gives CASSLGGIGGYNEQFF. Looking up the rest from reference TRBV11-3 and TRBJ2-1 gives the full variable domain: EAGVVQSPRYKIIEKKQPVAFWCNPISGHNTLYWYLQNLGQGPELLIRYENEEAVDDSQLPKDRFSAERLKGVDSTLKIQPAELGDSAVYLCASSLGGIGGYNEQFFGPGTRLTVL.

This clone came up once. V gene TRBV28 combines with J gene TRBJ2-1, with D possibly TRBD1 on 5 matching bases. The CDR3 has 15 residues. Germline CDR1 reads MDHEN; CDR2 reads SYDVKM. Between the trimmed V and J ends, which lost 6 bases and 3 bases, there was a span of 15 bases. For the CDR3, the DNA is TGTGCCAGCAGCAAACCAGGGCGGAACTACAATGAGCAGTTCTTC. Translation gives CASSKPGRNYNEQFF.

The chain couples TRBV4-3 to TRBJ2-7; the match to TRBD2 covers 7 bases. V was pared by 0 bases and J by 0 bases, with 5 bases of the junction left unmatched. The CDR3 is made up of 16 amino acids. Germline assignment: CDR1 LGHNA and CDR2 YSLEER. CDR3 sequence reads: CASSQDLGGSSYEQYF. As DNA, the CDR3 is TGCGCCAGCAGCCAAGACCTCGGGGGGAGCTCCTACGAGCAGTACTTC.